A selection of T cell receptor beta chains follows, all from one sample in a study of cytomegalovirus exposure and HLA in healthy donors. The table came from immunoSEQ multiplex PCR; TCRdb's copy has only in-frame clones and leaves some out. Its table lists 200,000 or so clones. The sequenced material came from PBMCs. The receptors derive from a boy between 10 and 17 years old in good health and CMV-seronegative. The CDR3 runs from the conserved cysteine through the conserved F or W. A D gene is named only where the DNA matches it firmly.

J: TRBJ2-5; D: TRBD2; V: TRBV5-1; DNA: TGCGCCAGCAGCTTGGACTTTAGGACTAGCGGTTTCCAAGGGACCCAGTACTTC; CDR3: CASSLDFRTSGFQGTQYF
J: TRBJ2-7; D: NA; V: TRBV27; DNA: TGTGCCAGCCGGTTGGGGGCTAGATACGAGCAGTACTTC; CDR3: CASRLGARYEQYF
J: TRBJ1-6; D: NA; V: TRBV5-4; DNA: TGTGCCAGCAGCTTGGCGGGGGGATCTGGGTCACCCCTCCACTTT; CDR3: CASSLAGGSGSPLHF
J: TRBJ1-1; D: NA; V: TRBV27; DNA: TGTGCCAGCAGTTTATCATTTCAGAACACTGAAGCTTTCTTT; CDR3: CASSLSFQNTEAFF
J: TRBJ1-6; D: NA; V: TRBV25-1; DNA: TGTGCCAGCAGTGACAGGTTTGGGGGGTATTCATCCCTCCACTTT; CDR3: CASSDRFGGYSSLHF
J: TRBJ1-2; D: NA; V: TRBV6-1; DNA: TGTGCCAGCAGTGGGGATAGAGACAGCTCTAACTATGGCTACACCTTC; CDR3: CASSGDRDSSNYGYTF
J: TRBJ2-6; D: NA; V: TRBV5-1; DNA: TGCGCCAGCAGCTGGAGCGGGTTAGCTGGGGCCAACGTCCTGACTTTC; CDR3: CASSWSGLAGANVLTF
J: TRBJ2-7; D: TRBD1; V: TRBV28; DNA: TGTGCCAGCAGCCCTTTTACCGGGACAGGGGACGAGCAGTACTTC; CDR3: CASSPFTGTGDEQYF
J: TRBJ2-7; D: NA; V: TRBV6-5; DNA: TGTGCCAGCAGTTACATCGGTGCCTACGAGCAGTACTTC; CDR3: CASSYIGAYEQYF
J: TRBJ1-1; D: NA; V: TRBV27; DNA: TGTGCCAGCAGTTTCGAGGGGGAGGGCAAGACTGAAGCTTTCTTT; CDR3: CASSFEGEGKTEAFF
J: TRBJ1-1; D: TRBD1; V: TRBV18; DNA: TGTGCCAGCTCATCATACAGGGGGGGGACTGAAGCTTTCTTT; CDR3: CASSSYRGGTEAFF
J: TRBJ2-7; D: TRBD2; V: TRBV28; DNA: TGTGCCAGCAGTTTAGGGAGATGGGGGGGGACCTACGAGCAGTACTTC; CDR3: CASSLGRWGGTYEQYF
J: TRBJ1-4; D: NA; V: TRBV7-8; DNA: TGTGCCAGCAGCGACGACTATGAAAAACTGTTTTTT; CDR3: CASSDDYEKLFF
J: TRBJ2-7; D: NA; V: TRBV4-1; DNA: TGCGCCAGCAGCCAAGACATTGTCTACGAGCAGTACTTC; CDR3: CASSQDIVYEQYF
J: TRBJ1-1; D: NA; V: TRBV11-2; DNA: TGTGCCAGCAGCCGGGGGTTAGGGGAGACCACTGAAGCTTTCTTT; CDR3: CASSRGLGETTEAFF
J: TRBJ1-4; D: NA; V: TRBV4-1; DNA: TGCGCCAGCAGCCACCCGTTGGAAGCGTCTAATGAAAAACTGTTTTTT; CDR3: CASSHPLEASNEKLFF
J: TRBJ2-7; D: TRBD2; V: TRBV27; DNA: TGTGCCAGCAGTTTTAGCGGGGGTCCCTACGAGCAGTACTTC; CDR3: CASSFSGGPYEQYF
J: TRBJ1-1; D: NA; V: TRBV15; DNA: TGTGCCACCAGCAGGTACCATATCGGGAGGGGAACTGAAGCTTTCTTT; CDR3: CATSRYHIGRGTEAFF
J: TRBJ1-1; D: TRBD1; V: TRBV6-5; DNA: TGTGCCAGCAGCTATGTCAGGGGGTTGTTCACTGAAGCTTTCTTT; CDR3: CASSYVRGLFTEAFF
J: TRBJ1-4; D: TRBD1; V: TRBV4-1; DNA: TGCGCCAGCAGCCAAACCGGGACAGGGAATGAAAAACTGTTTTTT; CDR3: CASSQTGTGNEKLFF
J: TRBJ1-5; D: NA; V: TRBV18; DNA: TGTGCCAGCTCAAAGGACACAGCGAATCAGCCCCAGCATTTT; CDR3: CASSKDTANQPQHF
J: TRBJ1-4; D: NA; V: TRBV7-6; DNA: TGTGCCAGCGCGAAGGCTGGCAGGGATTTGGCTAATGAAAAACTGTTTTTT; CDR3: CASAKAGRDLANEKLFF
J: TRBJ1-4; D: NA; V: TRBV5-1; DNA: TGCGCCAGCAGCTTGGGTAACAGCGGGGAAAAACTGTTTTTT; CDR3: CASSLGNSGEKLFF
J: TRBJ1-1; D: NA; V: TRBV5-4; DNA: TGTGCCAGCAGCCCAACTAGGAACACTGAAGCTTTCTTT; CDR3: CASSPTRNTEAFF
J: TRBJ2-2; D: NA; V: TRBV6-6; DNA: TGTGCCAGCAGCCCCGGCTGGGCCACCAGTAACGGGGAGCTGTTTTTT; CDR3: CASSPGWATSNGELFF
J: TRBJ2-7; D: TRBD1; V: TRBV30; DNA: TGTGCCTGGACTCGGGACAGCGCCTACGAGCAGTACTTC; CDR3: CAWTRDSAYEQYF
J: TRBJ2-3; D: NA; V: TRBV19; DNA: TGTGCCACCCGATCTCGCGGAACCACAGATACGCAGTATTTT; CDR3: CATRSRGTTDTQYF
J: TRBJ1-6; D: TRBD1; V: TRBV14; DNA: TGTGCCAGCAGCCCTTGGACAGGGGGGATCCCCCTCCACTTT; CDR3: CASSPWTGGIPLHF
J: TRBJ2-4; D: TRBD2; V: TRBV4-1; DNA: TGCGCCAGCAGCCAGACTAGCGGGCCTCATCAGTACTTC; CDR3: CASSQTSGPHQYF
J: TRBJ1-1; D: NA; V: TRBV6-6; DNA: TGTGCCAGCAATCAGGGGAACACTGAAGCTTTCTTT; CDR3: CASNQGNTEAFF
J: TRBJ2-3; D: TRBD2; V: TRBV7-2; DNA: TGTGCCAGCAGACTAGCGGGGGGGCCCGGTACGCAGTATTTT; CDR3: CASRLAGGPGTQYF
J: TRBJ1-6; D: TRBD1; V: TRBV27; DNA: TGTGCCAGCAGTCCGACAGGGGGCAGTTCACCCCTCCACTTT; CDR3: CASSPTGGSSPLHF
J: TRBJ1-1; D: NA; V: TRBV19; DNA: TGTGCCAGTAGTATAGGGGCAGGCGGGGGGACTGAAGCTTTCTTT; CDR3: CASSIGAGGGTEAFF
J: TRBJ2-6; D: TRBD2; V: TRBV7-9; DNA: TGTGCCGCAACAAGGGGGCTAGCGGGAACGAGTAACGTCCTGACTTTC; CDR3: CAATRGLAGTSNVLTF
J: TRBJ2-3; D: TRBD1; V: TRBV7-9; DNA: TGTGCCAGCAGCCCGGGACAGGCCGCATCATGGAGCACAGATACGCAGTATTTT; CDR3: CASSPGQAASWSTDTQYF
J: TRBJ2-7; D: NA; V: TRBV18; DNA: TGTGCCAGCTCACCTTCCCAGGGTTACTACGAGCAGTACTTC; CDR3: CASSPSQGYYEQYF